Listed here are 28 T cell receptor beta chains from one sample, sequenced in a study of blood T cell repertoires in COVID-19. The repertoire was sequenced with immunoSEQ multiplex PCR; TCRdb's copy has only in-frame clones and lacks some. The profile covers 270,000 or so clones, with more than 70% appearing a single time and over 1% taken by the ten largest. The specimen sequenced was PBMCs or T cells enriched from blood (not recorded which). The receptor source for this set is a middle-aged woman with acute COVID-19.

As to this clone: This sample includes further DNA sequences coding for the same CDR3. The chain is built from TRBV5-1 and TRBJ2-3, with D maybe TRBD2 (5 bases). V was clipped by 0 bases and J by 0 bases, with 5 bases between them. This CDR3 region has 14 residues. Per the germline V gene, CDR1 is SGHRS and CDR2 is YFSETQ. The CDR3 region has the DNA TGCGCCAGCAGCTTGGGGACTAGCACAGATACGCAGTATTTT. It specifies CASSLGTSTDTQYF.

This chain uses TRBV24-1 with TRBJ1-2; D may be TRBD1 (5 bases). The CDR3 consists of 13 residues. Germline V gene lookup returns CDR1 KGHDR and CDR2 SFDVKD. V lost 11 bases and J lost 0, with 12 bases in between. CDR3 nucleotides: TGTGCCAGCGGGACTTCACCTAACTATGGCTACACCTTC. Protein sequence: CASGTSPNYGYTF.

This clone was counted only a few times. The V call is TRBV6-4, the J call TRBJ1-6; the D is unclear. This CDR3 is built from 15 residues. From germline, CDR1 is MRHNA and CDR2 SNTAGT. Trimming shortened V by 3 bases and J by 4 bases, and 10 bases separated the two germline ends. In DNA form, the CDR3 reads TGTGCCAGCAGTGAAAGGTCCAGGTATAATTCACCCCTCCACTTT. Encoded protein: CASSERSRYNSPLHF.

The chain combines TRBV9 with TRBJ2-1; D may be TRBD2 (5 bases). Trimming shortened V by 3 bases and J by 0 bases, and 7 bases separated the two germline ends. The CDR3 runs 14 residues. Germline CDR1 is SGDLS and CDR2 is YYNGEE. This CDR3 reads CASSAEGSYNEQFF. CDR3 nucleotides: TGTGCCAGCAGCGCAGAGGGCTCCTACAATGAGCAGTTCTTC.

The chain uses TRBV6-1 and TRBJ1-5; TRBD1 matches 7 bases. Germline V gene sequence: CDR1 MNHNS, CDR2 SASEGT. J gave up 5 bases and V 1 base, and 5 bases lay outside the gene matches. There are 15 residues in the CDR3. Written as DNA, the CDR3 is TGTGCCAGCAGTGAAGGACAGGGTCTATATCAGCCCCAGCATTTT. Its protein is CASSEGQGLYQPQHF.

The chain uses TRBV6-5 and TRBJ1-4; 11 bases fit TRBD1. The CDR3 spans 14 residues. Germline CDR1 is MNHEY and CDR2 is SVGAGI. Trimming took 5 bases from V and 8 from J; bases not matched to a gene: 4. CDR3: CASSPGQGGEKLFF. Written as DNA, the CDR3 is TGTGCCAGCAGTCCGGGACAGGGGGGGGAAAAACTGTTTTTT.

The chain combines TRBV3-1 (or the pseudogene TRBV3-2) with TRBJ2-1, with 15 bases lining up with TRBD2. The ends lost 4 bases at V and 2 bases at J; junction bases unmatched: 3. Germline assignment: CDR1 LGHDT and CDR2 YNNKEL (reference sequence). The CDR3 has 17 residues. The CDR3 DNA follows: TGTGCCAGCAGCCCAGGACTAGCGGGAGGGGCCTACAATGAGCAGTTCTTC. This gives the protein CASSPGLAGGAYNEQFF.

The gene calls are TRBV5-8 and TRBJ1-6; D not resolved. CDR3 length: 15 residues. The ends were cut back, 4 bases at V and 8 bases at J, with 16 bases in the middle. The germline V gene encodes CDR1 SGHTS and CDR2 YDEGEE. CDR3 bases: TGTGCCAGCAGCCAAGACGGGAGCTCTTATTCACCCCTCCACTTT. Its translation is CASSQDGSSYSPLHF.

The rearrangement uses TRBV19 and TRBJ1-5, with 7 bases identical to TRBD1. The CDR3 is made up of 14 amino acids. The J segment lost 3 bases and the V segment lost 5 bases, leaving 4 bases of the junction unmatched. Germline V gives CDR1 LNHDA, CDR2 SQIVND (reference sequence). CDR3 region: CASSSGQNNQPQHF. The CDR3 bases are TGTGCCAGTAGTTCGGGACAGAACAATCAGCCCCAGCATTTT.

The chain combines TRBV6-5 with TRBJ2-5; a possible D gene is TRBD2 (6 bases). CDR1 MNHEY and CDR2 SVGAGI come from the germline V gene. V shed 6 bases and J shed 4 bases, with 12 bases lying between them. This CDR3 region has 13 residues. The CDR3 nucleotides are TGTGCCAGCAGCGAGCTGGGGGGAGAGACCCAGTACTTC. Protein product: CASSELGGETQYF.

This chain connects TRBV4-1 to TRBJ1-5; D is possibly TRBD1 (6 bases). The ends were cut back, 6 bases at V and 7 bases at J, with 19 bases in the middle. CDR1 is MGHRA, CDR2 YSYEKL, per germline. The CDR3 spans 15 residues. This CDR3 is CASRSTRGSGQPQHF. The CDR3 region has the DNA TGCGCCAGCAGAAGTACCAGGGGATCAGGACAGCCCCAGCATTTT.

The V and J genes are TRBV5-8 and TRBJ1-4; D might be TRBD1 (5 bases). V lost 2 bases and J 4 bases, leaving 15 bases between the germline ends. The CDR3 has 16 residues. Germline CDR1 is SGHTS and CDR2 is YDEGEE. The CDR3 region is CASSFGPGLINEKLFF. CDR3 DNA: TGTGCCAGCAGCTTTGGGCCGGGACTGATTAATGAAAAACTGTTTTTT.

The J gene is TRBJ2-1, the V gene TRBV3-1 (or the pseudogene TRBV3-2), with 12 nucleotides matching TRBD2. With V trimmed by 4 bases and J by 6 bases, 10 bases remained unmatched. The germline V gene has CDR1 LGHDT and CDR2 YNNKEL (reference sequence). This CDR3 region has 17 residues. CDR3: CASSLPSSGRAGNEQFF. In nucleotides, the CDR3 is TGTGCCAGCAGCCTGCCTTCTAGCGGGAGGGCTGGCAATGAGCAGTTCTTC.

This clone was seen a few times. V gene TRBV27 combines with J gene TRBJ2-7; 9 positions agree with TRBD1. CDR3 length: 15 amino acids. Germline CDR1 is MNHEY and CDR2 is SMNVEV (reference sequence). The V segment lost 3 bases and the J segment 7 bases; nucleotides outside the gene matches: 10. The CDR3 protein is CASSFYGTGSGEQYF. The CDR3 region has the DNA TGTGCCAGCAGTTTCTATGGGACAGGGAGTGGGGAGCAGTACTTC.

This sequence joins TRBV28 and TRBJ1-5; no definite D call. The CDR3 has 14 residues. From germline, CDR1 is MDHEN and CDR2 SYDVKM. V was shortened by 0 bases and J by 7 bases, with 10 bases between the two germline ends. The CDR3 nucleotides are TGTGCCAGCAGTTTATGGACAATCACACAGCCCCAGCATTTT. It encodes CASSLWTITQPQHF.

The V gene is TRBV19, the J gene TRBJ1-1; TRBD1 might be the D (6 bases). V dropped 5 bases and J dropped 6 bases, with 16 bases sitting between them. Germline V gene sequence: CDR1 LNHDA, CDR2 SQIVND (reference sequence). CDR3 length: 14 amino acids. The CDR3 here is CASSWSGGLSEAFF. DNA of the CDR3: TGTGCCAGTAGTTGGAGTGGGGGCCTCTCTGAAGCTTTCTTT. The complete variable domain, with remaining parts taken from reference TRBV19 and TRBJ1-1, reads DGGITQSPKYLFRKEGQNVTLSCEQNLNHDAMYWYRQDPGQGLRLIYYSQIVNDFQKGDIAEGYSVSREKKESFPLTVTSAQKNPTAFYLCASSWSGGLSEAFFGQGTRLTVV.

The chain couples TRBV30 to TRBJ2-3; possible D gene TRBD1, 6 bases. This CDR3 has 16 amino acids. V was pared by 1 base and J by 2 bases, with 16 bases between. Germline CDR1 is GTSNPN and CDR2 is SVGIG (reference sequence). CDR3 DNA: TGTGCCTGGAGTGGGGACATCCTGAGGAACACAGATACGCAGTATTTT. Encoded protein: CAWSGDILRNTDTQYF.

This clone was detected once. The CDR3 region has the DNA TGTGCCAGCGTTTTAAACTCTGGGGCCAACGTCCTGACTTTC. Translation: CASVLNSGANVLTF. The rearrangement uses TRBV2 and TRBJ2-6; D unresolved. Trimming pared 8 bases from V and 0 bases from J, leaving 8 bases between. The CDR3 spans 14 residues. Germline V gene sequence: CDR1 SNHLY, CDR2 FYNNEI.

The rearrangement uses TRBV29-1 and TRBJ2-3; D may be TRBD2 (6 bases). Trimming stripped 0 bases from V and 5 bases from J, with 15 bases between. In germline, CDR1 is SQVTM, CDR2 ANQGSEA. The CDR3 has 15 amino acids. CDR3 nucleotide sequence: TGCAGCGTTGAAGAAGGAGCGGGTCGCGGAGATACGCAGTATTTT. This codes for CSVEEGAGRGDTQYF.

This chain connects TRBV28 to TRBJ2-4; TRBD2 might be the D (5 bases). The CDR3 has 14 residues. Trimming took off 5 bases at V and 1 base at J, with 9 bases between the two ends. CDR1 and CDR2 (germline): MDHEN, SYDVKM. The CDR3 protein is CASSTPGAKNIQYF. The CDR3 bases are TGTGCCAGCAGTACGCCGGGGGCCAAAAACATTCAGTACTTC.

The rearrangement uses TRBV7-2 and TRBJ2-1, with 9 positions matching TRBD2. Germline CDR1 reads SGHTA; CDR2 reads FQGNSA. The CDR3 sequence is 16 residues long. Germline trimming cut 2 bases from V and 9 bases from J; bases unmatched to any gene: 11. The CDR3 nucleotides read TGTGCCAGCAGCTTATTCCTTAGCGGGAGTATGACTGAGCAGTTCTTC. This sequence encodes CASSLFLSGSMTEQFF. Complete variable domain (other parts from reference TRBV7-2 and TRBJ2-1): GAGVSQSPSNKVTEKGKDVELRCDPISGHTALYWYRQSLGQGLEFLIYFQGNSAPDKSGLPSDRFSAERTGGSVSTLTIQRTQQEDSAVYLCASSLFLSGSMTEQFFGPGTRLTVL.

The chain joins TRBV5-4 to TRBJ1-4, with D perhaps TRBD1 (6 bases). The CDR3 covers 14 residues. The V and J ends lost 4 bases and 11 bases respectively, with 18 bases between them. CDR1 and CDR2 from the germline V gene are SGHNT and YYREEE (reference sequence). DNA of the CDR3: TGTGCCAGCAGCCAGACGGGGGGCCAACAGAAACTGTTTTTT. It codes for CASSQTGGQQKLFF.

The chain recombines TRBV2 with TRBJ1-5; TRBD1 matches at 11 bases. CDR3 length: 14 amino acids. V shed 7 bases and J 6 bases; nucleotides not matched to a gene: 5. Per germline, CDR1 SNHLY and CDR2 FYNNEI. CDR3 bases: TGTGCCAGCACCGGGACAGGGGGAAGTCAGCCCCAGCATTTT. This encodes CASTGTGGSQPQHF.

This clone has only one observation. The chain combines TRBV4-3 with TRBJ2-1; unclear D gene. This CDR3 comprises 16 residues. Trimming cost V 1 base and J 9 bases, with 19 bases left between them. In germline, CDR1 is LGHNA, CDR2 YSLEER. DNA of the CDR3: TGCGCCAGCAGCCAAGTTAACCAAGCGCCCTGGGTTGAGCAGTTCTTC. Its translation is CASSQVNQAPWVEQFF.

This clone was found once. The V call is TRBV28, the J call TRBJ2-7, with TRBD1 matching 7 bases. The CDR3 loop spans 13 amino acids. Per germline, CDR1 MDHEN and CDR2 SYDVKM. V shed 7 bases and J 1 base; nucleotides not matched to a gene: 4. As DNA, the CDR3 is TGTGCCAGCAACACGGGACAGTCCTACGAGCAGTACTTC. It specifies CASNTGQSYEQYF. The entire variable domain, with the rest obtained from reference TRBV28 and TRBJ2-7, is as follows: DVKVTQSSRYLVKRTGEKVFLECVQDMDHENMFWYRQDPGLGLRLIYFSYDVKMKEKGDIPEGYSVSREKKERFSLILESASTNQTSMYLCASNTGQSYEQYFGPGTRLTVT.

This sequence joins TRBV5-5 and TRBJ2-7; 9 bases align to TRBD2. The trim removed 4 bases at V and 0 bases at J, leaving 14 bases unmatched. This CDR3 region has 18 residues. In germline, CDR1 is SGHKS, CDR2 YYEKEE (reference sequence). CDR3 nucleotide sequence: TGTGCCAGCAGCATCCAGACTAGCGGACGGCTTAGCTCCTACGAGCAGTACGTC. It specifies CASSIQTSGRLSSYEQYV.

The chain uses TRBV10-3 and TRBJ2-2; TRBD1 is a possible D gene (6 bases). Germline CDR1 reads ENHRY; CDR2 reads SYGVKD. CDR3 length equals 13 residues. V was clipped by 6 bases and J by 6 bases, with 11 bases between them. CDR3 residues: CAISTPGAGELFF. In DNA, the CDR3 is TGTGCCATCAGCACCCCAGGGGCCGGGGAGCTGTTTTTT.

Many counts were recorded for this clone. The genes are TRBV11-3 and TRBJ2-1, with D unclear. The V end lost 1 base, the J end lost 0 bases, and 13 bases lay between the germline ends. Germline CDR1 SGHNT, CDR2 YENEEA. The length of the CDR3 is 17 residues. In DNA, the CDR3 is TGTGCCAGCAGCTTAGCGATCGCGGATAGCTCCTACAATGAGCAGTTCTTC. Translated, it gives CASSLAIADSSYNEQFF.